The 12 T cell receptor beta chains below come from one sample, sequenced in a study of T cell changes during pregnancy in multiple sclerosis. This table comes from immunoSEQ multiplex PCR, and its TCRdb copy is limited to in-frame clones, with some not included. The profile shows some 99,000 clones, under 95% of them singletons. The source was peripheral blood, collected after pregnancy. Every receptor here comes from a female donor in good health, enrolled as a control in a pregnancy study.

The chain links TRBV6-1 to TRBJ2-1; the D gene is possibly TRBD2 (6 bases). Trimming pared 10 bases from V and 0 bases from J, leaving 13 bases between. Germline CDR1 MNHNS, CDR2 SASEGT. The CDR3 extends over 14 amino acids. The CDR3 DNA is TGTGCCACGCTGGGGGGAAGCTCCTACAATGAGCAGTTCTTC. It yields the protein CATLGGSSYNEQFF.

The V call is TRBV18, the J call TRBJ2-3; D is unresolved. Germline lookup yields CDR1 KGHSH and CDR2 LQKENI. This CDR3 has 12 amino acids. V lost 6 bases to trimming and J lost 2 bases, with 6 bases between them. CDR3 nucleotide sequence: TGTGCCAGCTCTCCTACCACAGATACGCAGTATTTT. Translation: CASSPTTDTQYF.

The rearrangement links TRBV29-1 to TRBJ1-1; D possibly corresponds to TRBD1 (5 bases). This CDR3 comprises 11 residues. Per the germline V gene, CDR1 is SQVTM and CDR2 is ANQGSEA. V was cut by 3 bases and J by 6 bases, with 8 bases left in between. CDR3 residues: CSVEGGAEAFF. The CDR3 coding sequence is TGCAGCGTTGAGGGAGGGGCTGAAGCTTTCTTT. Variable domain in full (rest from reference TRBV29-1 and TRBJ1-1): SAVISQKPSRDICQRGTSLTIQCQVDSQVTMMFWYRQQPGQSLTLIATANQGSEATYESGFVIDKFPISRPNLTFSTLTVSNMSPEDSSIYLCSVEGGAEAFFGQGTRLTVV.

The CDR3 loop reads CASSQDRHSLNTEAFF. Here the CDR3 DNA reads TGCGCCAGCAGCCAAGACCGACATTCCCTGAACACTGAAGCTTTCTTT. V and J are TRBV4-1 and TRBJ1-1; the D is unclear. The V and J ends lost 0 bases and 0 bases respectively, with 11 bases between them. Germline-derived CDR1 and CDR2 are MGHRA and YSYEKL. The CDR3 loop spans 16 amino acids.

CDR3 DNA sequence: TGTGCCAGCAGTTCGGGTAGCGGGATGGAGACCCAGTACTTC. Protein sequence: CASSSGSGMETQYF. The chain carries TRBV28 and TRBJ2-5; the match to TRBD2 covers 8 bases. The germline V gene encodes CDR1 MDHEN and CDR2 SYDVKM. The junction had 6 bases not matched to a gene; V was cut back by 4 bases and J by 5 bases. This CDR3 comprises 14 residues.

The chain has TRBV5-1 and TRBJ2-2; 7 nucleotides align to TRBD1. CDR3 length: 17 residues. Germline V gene sequence: CDR1 SGHRS, CDR2 YFSETQ. The V segment lost 3 bases and the J segment 2 bases; nucleotides outside the gene matches: 10. As DNA, the CDR3 is TGCGCCAGCAGCTCCCAGCCGGCAGGGGGTAACACCGGGGAGCTGTTTTTT. Residues: CASSSQPAGGNTGELFF.

This rearrangement joins TRBV19 to TRBJ2-7; a weak D match, TRBD2 (6 bases). The CDR3 consists of 16 residues. Looked up from germline, CDR1 is LNHDA and CDR2 is SQIVND (reference sequence). V was trimmed by 6 bases and J by 1 base, leaving 19 bases between them. The CDR3 spells CASSPFGSGGSYEQYF. CDR3 in DNA: TGTGCCAGTAGCCCCTTTGGAAGCGGAGGGTCCTACGAGCAGTACTTC. The variable domain in full, with the rest retrieved from reference TRBV19 and TRBJ2-7, is DGGITQSPKYLFRKEGQNVTLSCEQNLNHDAMYWYRQDPGQGLRLIYYSQIVNDFQKGDIAEGYSVSREKKESFPLTVTSAQKNPTAFYLCASSPFGSGGSYEQYFGPGTRLTVT.

The chain is built from TRBV28 and TRBJ2-7; TRBD1 might be the D (6 bases). Germline V CDR1 and CDR2: MDHEN, SYDVKM. Trimming pared 6 bases from V and 6 bases from J, leaving 15 bases between. This CDR3 spans 13 amino acids. CDR3: CASRNTDSPEQYF. CDR3 nucleotides: TGTGCCAGCAGAAATACGGACAGTCCCGAGCAGTACTTC.

V and J are TRBV18 and TRBJ1-5; TRBD1 aligns across 9 bases. CDR1 and CDR2 (germline): KGHSH, LQKENI. The CDR3 covers 15 residues. V gave up 3 bases and J gave up 8 bases; unmatched junction bases: 8. The CDR3 loop reads CASSPGQGLGEPQHF. The DNA of the CDR3 is TGTGCCAGCTCACCGGGACAGGGCTTAGGGGAGCCCCAGCATTTT.

The chain is built from TRBV19 and TRBJ1-1; D may be TRBD1 (6 bases). V was shortened by 6 bases and J by 1 base, with 12 bases between the two germline ends. This CDR3 contains 14 residues. Germline loops: CDR1 LNHDA, CDR2 SQIVND (reference sequence). CDR3 sequence: CASSFGGGNTEAFF. In DNA, the CDR3 is TGTGCCAGTAGCTTTGGGGGCGGGAACACTGAAGCTTTCTTT.

This sequence joins TRBV6-1 and TRBJ2-7, with 7 bases matching TRBD2. This CDR3 has 14 residues. The junction had 7 bases not matched to a gene; V was cut back by 2 bases and J by 6 bases. Germline CDR1 reads MNHNS; CDR2 reads SASEGT. CDR3 DNA: TGTGCCAGCAGTGAAAATGCGGGAGTAGGCGAGCAGTACTTC. Encoded protein: CASSENAGVGEQYF.

The chain employs TRBV13 and TRBJ1-6, with TRBD1 matching 9 bases. The J segment lost 7 bases and the V segment lost 4 bases, leaving 11 bases of the junction unmatched. This CDR3 is built from 17 residues. The germline V gene has CDR1 PRHDT and CDR2 FYEKMQ (reference sequence). In DNA form, the CDR3 reads TGTGCCAGCAGCTCGAAACAGGGGGCCCTAGGGAATTCACCCCTCCACTTT. The encoded protein is CASSSKQGALGNSPLHF.